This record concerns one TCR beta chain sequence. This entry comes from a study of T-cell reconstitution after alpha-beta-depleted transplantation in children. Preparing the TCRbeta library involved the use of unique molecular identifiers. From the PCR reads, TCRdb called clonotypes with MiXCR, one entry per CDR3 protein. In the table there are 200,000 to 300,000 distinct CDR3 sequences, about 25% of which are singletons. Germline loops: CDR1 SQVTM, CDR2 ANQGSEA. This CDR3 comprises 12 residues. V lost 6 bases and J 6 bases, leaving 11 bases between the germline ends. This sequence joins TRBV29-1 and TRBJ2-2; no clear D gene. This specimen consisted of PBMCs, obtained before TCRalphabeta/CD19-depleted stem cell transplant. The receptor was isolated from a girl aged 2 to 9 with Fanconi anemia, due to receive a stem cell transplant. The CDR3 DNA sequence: TGCAGCGTCGTGGGTGGTCCCGGGGAGCTGTTTTTT. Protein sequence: CSVVGGPGELFF.